Following are 31 T cell receptor beta chains from one sample sequenced in a study of cytomegalovirus exposure and HLA in healthy donors. A multiplex PCR was run with 60 Vbeta primers and 13 Jbeta primers. TCRdb keeps only in-frame clones here, not all; method: immunoSEQ multiplex PCR. The data contain around 110,000 clones, around 80% of them singletons. The sequencing input was PBMCs. These receptors all come from a man under 40 in good health and CMV-seropositive.

In its sample, this clone was seen a few times. The gene calls are TRBV5-4 and TRBJ2-1, with D hard to call. V gave up 2 bases and J gave up 3 bases, with 9 bases separating them. This CDR3 has 14 residues. CDR1 and CDR2 from the germline V gene are SGHNT and YYREEE (reference sequence). The CDR3 sequence: CASSLLRNYNEQFF. The CDR3 coding sequence is TGTGCCAGCAGCTTACTCAGGAACTACAATGAGCAGTTCTTC.

The chain uses TRBV29-1 and TRBJ2-7, with D possibly matching TRBD1 (6 bases). Trimming removed 4 bases from V and 2 bases from J, with 9 bases in between. This CDR3 is built from 12 residues. Germline CDR1 reads SQVTM; CDR2 reads ANQGSEA. CDR3 amino acids: CSVGDIPYEQYF. In nucleotides, the CDR3 is TGCAGCGTTGGGGACATCCCCTACGAGCAGTACTTC.

V gene TRBV4-3 combines with J gene TRBJ1-2; TRBD1 might be the D (5 bases). Trimming took off 4 bases at V and 0 bases at J, with 12 bases between the two ends. CDR3 size: 15 residues. CDR1 is LGHNA, CDR2 YSLEER, per germline. The CDR3 DNA is TGCGCCAGCAGCCTATTTCGGGGGGCTAACTATGGCTACACCTTC. It specifies CASSLFRGANYGYTF.

The J gene is TRBJ1-5, the V gene TRBV4-1; a possible D gene is TRBD1 (6 bases). Germline lookup yields CDR1 MGHRA and CDR2 YSYEKL. The ends were cut back, 1 base at V and 6 bases at J, with 10 bases in the middle. The CDR3 totals 14 residues. CDR3 coding DNA: TGCGCCAGCAGCCAAGGGGTAGGGGGTCAGCCCCAGCATTTT. Translation gives CASSQGVGGQPQHF.

The chain is built from TRBV4-1 and TRBJ1-2; D ambiguous. The CDR3 spans 16 residues. Trimming took 0 bases from V and 8 from J, leaving 19 bases between them. Germline V gene data show CDR1 as MGHRA and CDR2 as YSYEKL. The CDR3 loop reads CASSQDLASTLAGYTF. As DNA, the CDR3 is TGCGCCAGCAGCCAAGATCTGGCCAGTACCTTGGCCGGCTACACCTTC.

The table lists this clone with a few counts. The chain has TRBV4-3 and TRBJ2-2; possibly TRBD2 for D (5 bases). V was shortened by 0 bases and J by 7 bases, with 9 bases between the two germline ends. The length of the CDR3 is 14 residues. Germline-derived CDR1 and CDR2 are LGHNA and YSLEER. Here the CDR3 reads CASSQEEGFGELFF. The CDR3 DNA follows: TGCGCCAGCAGCCAAGAAGAGGGATTCGGGGAGCTGTTTTTT.

DNA for the CDR3: TGTGCCAGCAGCTTGGAGGGAGTACGAGGAGGTACGCAGTATTTT. Its protein product is CASSLEGVRGGTQYF. The chain has TRBV5-6 and TRBJ2-3; perhaps TRBD2 as D (5 bases). Trimming stripped 0 bases from V and 8 bases from J, with 16 bases between. From germline, CDR1 is SGHDT and CDR2 YYEEEE. The CDR3 has 15 residues.

The CDR3 region has the DNA TGTGCCAGCAGCCCCGGGAACAATCAGCCCCAGCATTTT. Translating it yields CASSPGNNQPQHF. The rearrangement links TRBV7-8 to TRBJ1-5; D remains ambiguous. The V end lost 5 bases, the J end lost 3 bases, and 8 bases lay between the germline ends. This CDR3 is 13 amino acids long. Germline V gives CDR1 SGHVS, CDR2 FQNEAQ.

The gene calls are TRBV28 and TRBJ1-1; a weak D match, TRBD1 (6 bases). Trimming took off 6 bases at V and 0 bases at J, with 14 bases between the two ends. The CDR3 spans 15 residues. Germline-derived CDR1 and CDR2 are MDHEN and SYDVKM. DNA for the CDR3: TGTGCCAGCAGGGGACCTGGGGGCTTGAACACTGAAGCTTTCTTT. This translates into CASRGPGGLNTEAFF.

This clone was seen a few times. CDR3 sequence (DNA): TGCAGCGTTGAGGGTTGGGACAGGGGGGACAATGAGCAGTTCTTC. This gives the protein CSVEGWDRGDNEQFF. The chain links TRBV29-1 to TRBJ2-1, with 11 bases fitting TRBD1. Trimming removed 3 bases from V and 5 bases from J; junction bases left unmatched: 6. The CDR3 is made up of 15 amino acids. Per germline, CDR1 SQVTM and CDR2 ANQGSEA.

V is TRBV5-1 and J is TRBJ2-7; 7 nucleotides agree with TRBD2. V shed 3 bases and J 2 bases; nucleotides not matched to a gene: 11. This CDR3 is built from 16 residues. Per germline, CDR1 SGHRS and CDR2 YFSETQ. The CDR3 region is CASSWEGIELTYEQYF. CDR3 coding DNA: TGCGCCAGCAGCTGGGAGGGAATTGAACTAACCTACGAGCAGTACTTC.

CDR3 protein: CASSASTGTQYF. CDR3 bases: TGTGCCAGCAGCGCCTCCACAGGGACCCAGTACTTC. V usage is TRBV9 and J usage is TRBJ2-5; tentative D call: TRBD1 (5 bases). V was trimmed by 3 bases and J by 7 bases, leaving 10 bases between them. In germline, CDR1 is SGDLS, CDR2 YYNGEE. This CDR3 contains 12 residues.

The chain employs TRBV7-3 and TRBJ1-3; D unclear. Germline V CDR1 and CDR2: SGHTA, FQGTGA. V lost 0 bases to trimming and J lost 4 bases, with 10 bases between them. The CDR3 runs 15 residues. The CDR3: CASSLTGGFGNTIYF. CDR3 coding DNA: TGTGCCAGCAGCTTAACGGGAGGGTTCGGAAACACCATATATTTT. The full variable domain, its missing parts supplied by reference TRBV7-3 and TRBJ1-3, is GAGVSQTPSNKVTEKGKYVELRCDPISGHTALYWYRQSLGQGPEFLIYFQGTGAADDSGLPNDRFFAVRPEGSVSTLKIQRTERGDSAVYLCASSLTGGFGNTIYFGEGSWLTVV.

This rearrangement joins TRBV7-9 to TRBJ1-4; 10 nucleotides line up with TRBD1. The germline V gene has CDR1 SEHNR and CDR2 FQNEAQ (reference sequence). This CDR3 is 14 amino acids long. After removal of 5 bases from V and 7 bases from J, the junction contained 4 bases not matched to a gene. The chain's CDR3 is CASSRQGASEKLFF. The CDR3 nucleotides are TGTGCCAGCAGCCGACAGGGGGCTAGTGAAAAACTGTTTTTT.

This clone was observed a few times. The chain joins TRBV5-4 to TRBJ2-5; 9 bases fit TRBD1. V trimming: 4 bases; J trimming: 2 bases; junction bases outside the gene matches: 6. Germline V gene data show CDR1 as SGHNT and CDR2 as YYREEE (reference sequence). The CDR3 is made up of 15 amino acids. The CDR3 loop reads CASSRGGQGQETQYF. Here the CDR3 DNA reads TGTGCCAGCAGCAGGGGGGGACAGGGTCAAGAGACCCAGTACTTC.

The V call is TRBV4-2, the J call TRBJ2-1, with 8 nucleotides matching TRBD2. J lost 0 bases, V lost 1 base, and 5 bases had no gene match. The V gene's germline CDR1 is LGHNA and CDR2 YNFKEQ. This CDR3 has 17 residues. The CDR3 sequence is CASSQGESGSSYNEQFF. DNA of the CDR3: TGTGCCAGCAGCCAAGGGGAGAGCGGGAGCTCCTACAATGAGCAGTTCTTC.

The V call is TRBV27, the J call TRBJ2-1, with 10 bases aligning to TRBD2. The CDR3 loop spans 15 amino acids. Germline values: CDR1 MNHEY, CDR2 SMNVEV (reference sequence). With 3 bases clipped from V and 9 bases from J, the junction kept 8 bases outside the gene matches. This CDR3 reads CASSFPSGRGGEQFF. CDR3 nucleotide sequence: TGTGCCAGCAGTTTTCCTAGCGGGAGAGGGGGTGAGCAGTTCTTC.

V gene TRBV6-5 combines with J gene TRBJ1-1; 8 bases line up with TRBD1. Per germline, CDR1 MNHEY and CDR2 SVGAGI. This CDR3 is 15 amino acids long. V trimming: 2 bases; J trimming: 4 bases; junction bases outside the gene matches: 6. Here the CDR3 reads CASSYGETGGTEAFF. CDR3 DNA: TGTGCCAGCAGTTACGGGGAAACAGGGGGCACTGAAGCTTTCTTT.

The chain joins TRBV11-2 to TRBJ1-2, with D unresolved. The CDR3 has 13 amino acids. V was trimmed by 2 bases and J by 3 bases, leaving 7 bases between them. CDR1 is SGHAT and CDR2 is FQNNGV in the germline V gene. The DNA of the CDR3 is TGTGCCAGCAGCTTACGGGGATACTATGGCTACACCTTC. Translating gives CASSLRGYYGYTF.

V gene TRBV7-3 combines with J gene TRBJ1-2; maybe TRBD1 (6 bases). The CDR3 is 13 amino acids. The germline V and J ends were trimmed by 1 base and 8 bases, with 11 bases remaining between them. The germline V gene encodes CDR1 SGHTA and CDR2 FQGTGA. CDR3: CASSLMPQGGYTF. The CDR3 DNA reads TGTGCCAGCAGCTTAATGCCACAGGGCGGCTACACCTTC.

This sequence joins TRBV5-6 and TRBJ2-3; TRBD2 aligns across 7 bases. CDR1 and CDR2 from the germline V gene are SGHDT and YYEEEE. CDR3 length: 16 residues. J gave up 5 bases and V 0 bases, and 9 bases lay outside the gene matches. The CDR3, as DNA: TGTGCCAGCAGCTTGGGTCTAGCGGTCCGCGGAGATACGCAGTATTTT. This encodes CASSLGLAVRGDTQYF.

The V gene is TRBV5-1, the J gene TRBJ1-5; possibly TRBD1 for D (5 bases). Trimming cost V 1 base and J 7 bases, with 9 bases left between them. The length of the CDR3 is 13 residues. Germline CDR1 reads SGHRS; CDR2 reads YFSETQ. For the CDR3, the DNA is TGCGCCAGCAGCTTGCAGGGATGGCAGCCCCAGCATTTT. Its protein is CASSLQGWQPQHF.

V gene TRBV7-2 combines with J gene TRBJ1-2, with a tentative D call TRBD1 (6 bases). Per the germline V gene, CDR1 is SGHTA and CDR2 is FQGNSA. V gave up 1 base and J gave up 6 bases, with 15 bases separating them. The CDR3 runs 15 residues. The CDR3, as DNA: TGTGCCAGCAGCTTAGAAGGCAGGGGAATGCATGGCTACACCTTC. This gives the protein CASSLEGRGMHGYTF.

The chain uses TRBV7-9 and TRBJ1-6; maybe TRBD1 (6 bases). The CDR3 runs 15 residues. The germline CDR1 and CDR2 sequences are SEHNR and FQNEAQ (reference sequence). V lost 4 bases to trimming and J lost 6 bases, with 13 bases between them. CDR3 in amino acids: CASSSRDMINSPLHF. The DNA for the CDR3 is TGTGCCAGCAGCTCCCGGGACATGATTAATTCACCCCTCCACTTT.

Comments on this clone: Germline and junction disagree at one end, which may indicate a read error. V and J are TRBV7-9 and TRBJ1-1; D is uncertain. The CDR3 contains 12 residues. From germline, CDR1 is SEHNR and CDR2 FQNEAQ (reference sequence). CDR3 protein: CSSSQVNTEAFF. The DNA of the CDR3 is TGTTCCAGCAGCCAGGTTAACACTGAAGCTTTCTTT. Complete variable domain (other parts from reference TRBV7-9 and TRBJ1-1): DTGVSQNPRHKITKRGQNVTFRCDPISEHNRLYWYRQTLGQGPEFLTYFQNEAQLEKSRLLSDRFSAERPKGSFSTLEIQRTEQGDSAMYLCSSSQVNTEAFFGQGTRLTVV.

This clone was seen a single time. The V gene is TRBV7-9, the J gene TRBJ1-2; TRBD1 aligns across 7 bases. CDR3 length equals 14 residues. Germline-derived CDR1 and CDR2 are SEHNR and FQNEAQ (reference sequence). V dropped 0 bases and J dropped 7; count of bases not matched to a gene: 5. For the CDR3, the DNA is TGTGCCAGCAGCTTAGCAGGGGGCGAGACTGGCTACACCTTC. It yields the protein CASSLAGGETGYTF.

The V call is TRBV6-5, the J call TRBJ1-6; tentative D call: TRBD1 (5 bases). In germline, CDR1 is MNHEY, CDR2 SVGAGI. CDR3 length equals 14 residues. Trimming removed 5 bases from V and 8 bases from J, with 13 bases in between. The CDR3 nucleotides are TGTGCCAGCAGTGCAAGGGGCCGGGATTCACCCCTCCACTTT. Protein product: CASSARGRDSPLHF.

The rearrangement uses TRBV5-6 and TRBJ1-6; TRBD1 matches 8 bases. The CDR3 length is 14 residues. Germline V CDR1 and CDR2: SGHDT, YYEEEE. V shed 7 bases and J 9 bases; nucleotides not matched to a gene: 9. The CDR3 protein is CASGDRGIFSPLHF. The CDR3 DNA reads as TGTGCCAGCGGCGACAGGGGAATTTTTTCACCCCTCCACTTT. The variable domain in full, completed from reference TRBV5-6 and TRBJ1-6, reads DAGVTQSPTHLIKTRGQQVTLRCSPKSGHDTVSWYQQALGQGPQFIFQYYEEEERQRGNFPDRFSGHQFPNYSSELNVNALLLGDSALYLCASGDRGIFSPLHFGNGTRLTVT.

V and J are TRBV7-2 and TRBJ2-2, with a possible D match to TRBD2 (6 bases). V was clipped by 3 bases and J by 1 base, with 18 bases between them. Germline V gives CDR1 SGHTA, CDR2 FQGNSA. This CDR3 spans 18 amino acids. CDR3 protein: CASSFPVIGTLNTGELFF. The CDR3 bases are TGTGCCAGCAGCTTCCCGGTGATCGGGACTTTGAACACCGGGGAGCTGTTTTTT. The whole variable domain, filled in from reference TRBV7-2 and TRBJ2-2, reads GAGVSQSPSNKVTEKGKDVELRCDPISGHTALYWYRQSLGQGLEFLIYFQGNSAPDKSGLPSDRFSAERTGGSVSTLTIQRTQQEDSAVYLCASSFPVIGTLNTGELFFGEGSRLTVL.

The chain combines TRBV2 with TRBJ2-7, with D uncertain. V lost 6 bases and J 0 bases, leaving 12 bases between the germline ends. CDR1 is SNHLY and CDR2 is FYNNEI in the germline V gene. The CDR3 runs to 14 residues. Written as DNA, the CDR3 is TGTGCCAGCAGACAGAACCCTACCTCCTACGAGCAGTACTTC. Residues: CASRQNPTSYEQYF.

The chain links TRBV6-5 to TRBJ1-2, with TRBD1 as a possible D gene (5 bases). V dropped 2 bases and J dropped 4 bases, with 14 bases sitting between them. The CDR3 is 15 amino acids. Germline V lookup: CDR1 MNHEY, CDR2 SVGAGI. DNA of the CDR3: TGTGCCAGCAGTTACAGGGGAATCCCGATCTATGGCTACACCTTC. Translation: CASSYRGIPIYGYTF.